These 31 T cell receptor beta chains were sequenced from one sample in a study of blood T cells in healthy people across ages. With a J-beta primer mix and a sample-barcoded 5' primer, a second PCR ran about 7 to 11 cycles. TCRdb reanalysed the 5' RACE reads using MiXCR and keeps one entry per CDR3 protein. This sample has hundreds of thousands of distinct CDR3 sequences, with 24% found just once. The sample also formed part of further work on T cells of mothers and their children.

The sample was blood. All receptors derive from a boy aged 5-17 years in good health.

This clonotype was picked up a small number of times. This rearrangement joins TRBV4-3 to TRBJ2-7, with 7 nucleotides matching TRBD2. Looked up from germline, CDR1 is LGHNA and CDR2 is YSLEER. V shed 2 bases and J 3 bases; nucleotides not matched to a gene: 7. The CDR3 loop spans 15 amino acids. The CDR3 sequence: CASSQSTGGDYEQYF. CDR3 sequence (DNA): TGCGCCAGCAGCCAATCCACGGGGGGAGACTACGAGCAGTACTTC.

J is TRBJ1-2 and V is TRBV4-3; tentative D call: TRBD1 (6 bases). The CDR3 contains 16 residues. Germline CDR1 reads LGHNA; CDR2 reads YSLEER. Between the trimmed V and J ends, which lost 2 bases and 2 bases, there was a span of 15 bases. The CDR3 reads CASSQQRQVLNYGYTF. CDR3 nucleotide sequence: TGCGCCAGCAGCCAACAGAGACAGGTTCTGAACTATGGCTACACCTTC.

This clonotype was observed a few times. The chain recombines TRBV28 with TRBJ1-5; the match to TRBD1 covers 9 bases. This CDR3 comprises 17 residues. The V gene's germline CDR1 is MDHEN and CDR2 SYDVKM. The J segment lost 4 bases and the V segment lost 5 bases, leaving 12 bases of the junction unmatched. CDR3 nucleotide sequence: TGTGCCAGCAGTGCCCTGGGACAGGGAATTCTAAATCAGCCCCAGCATTTT. This encodes CASSALGQGILNQPQHF. The complete variable domain, with remaining parts taken from reference TRBV28 and TRBJ1-5, reads DVKVTQSSRYLVKRTGEKVFLECVQDMDHENMFWYRQDPGLGLRLIYFSYDVKMKEKGDIPEGYSVSREKKERFSLILESASTNQTSMYLCASSALGQGILNQPQHFGDGTRLSIL.

This clonotype was seen only a few times. This sequence joins TRBV4-3 and TRBJ2-5, with TRBD1 matching over 9 bases. Trimming took 0 bases from V and 3 from J; bases not matched to a gene: 8. Germline CDR1 and CDR2: LGHNA and YSLEER. CDR3 length: 17 residues. This CDR3 reads CASSQDPPGQGEETQYF. CDR3 in DNA: TGCGCCAGCAGCCAAGATCCCCCGGGACAGGGCGAAGAGACCCAGTACTTC.

This chain joins TRBV20-1 and TRBJ2-7, with D perhaps TRBD2 (6 bases). The germline CDR1 and CDR2 sequences are DFQATT and SNEGSKA (reference sequence). The CDR3 is made up of 13 amino acids. V was pared by 5 bases and J by 2 bases, with 13 bases between. CDR3 in DNA: TGCAGTGCTGGCCGGGACTGGGCCTACGAGCAGTACTTC. Protein sequence: CSAGRDWAYEQYF.

This sequence joins TRBV7-2 and TRBJ1-5; D uncertain. V was shortened by 1 base and J by 4 bases, with 8 bases between the two germline ends. The V gene's germline CDR1 is SGHTA and CDR2 FQGNSA. The CDR3 has 14 residues. For the CDR3, the DNA is TGTGCCAGCAGCTTAGACTCTGGGAATCAGCCCCAGCATTTT. It encodes CASSLDSGNQPQHF.

In its sample, this clonotype was seen a few times. This chain connects TRBV7-2 to TRBJ1-2; D call uncertain. The germline V gene encodes CDR1 SGHTA and CDR2 FQGNSA. The CDR3 is 12 amino acids. Trimming left V 0 bases short and J 12 bases short, with 11 bases between. The CDR3 DNA reads TGTGCCAGCAGCTTAGCGCCCGGTAATCACACCTTC. Its translation is CASSLAPGNHTF. Drawing the rest from reference TRBV7-2 and TRBJ1-2, the complete variable domain is GAGVSQSPSNKVTEKGKDVELRCDPISGHTALYWYRQSLGQGLEFLIYFQGNSAPDKSGLPSDRFSAERTGGSVSTLTIQRTQQEDSAVYLCASSLAPGNHTFGSGTRLTVV.

This clonotype appeared a single time. The chain carries TRBV27 and TRBJ2-5; perhaps TRBD2 as D (5 bases). The germline CDR1 and CDR2 sequences are MNHEY and SMNVEV (reference sequence). The V gene lost 2 bases and the J gene lost 4 bases, with 17 bases spanning the gap. This CDR3 region has 16 residues. The CDR3 sequence: CASSLTRAESSETQYF. The CDR3, as DNA: TGTGCCAGCAGTTTAACGCGAGCGGAATCGTCAGAGACCCAGTACTTC.

This clonotype was observed at least ten times. The V and J genes are TRBV6-5 and TRBJ1-2; 7 nucleotides align to TRBD1. The CDR3 has 14 amino acids. Trimming took 6 bases from V and 5 from J; bases not matched to a gene: 9. Germline loops: CDR1 MNHEY, CDR2 SVGAGI. CDR3 DNA sequence: TGTGCCAGCAGACGGGACAGCGAAACTTATGGCTACACCTTC. It is translated as CASRRDSETYGYTF.

Only a few counts were recorded for this clonotype. The chain combines TRBV4-3 with TRBJ2-1; D not certain. V lost 4 bases to trimming and J lost 0 bases, with 13 bases between them. The length of the CDR3 is 16 residues. Germline V gene data show CDR1 as LGHNA and CDR2 as YSLEER. The chain's CDR3 is CASSPARRSSYNEQFF. The CDR3 nucleotides read TGCGCCAGCAGCCCCGCCCGTCGGAGCTCCTACAATGAGCAGTTCTTC.

The table lists this clonotype with a few counts. The J gene is TRBJ1-3, the V gene TRBV5-1; D gene unclear. Germline CDR1 SGHRS, CDR2 YFSETQ. The CDR3 totals 13 residues. V lost 3 bases and J lost 2, with 6 bases in between. The CDR3 DNA is TGCGCCAGCAGCTCCCGGCCTGGAAACACCATATATTTT. This gives the protein CASSSRPGNTIYF.

The chain has TRBV20-1 and TRBJ2-1; TRBD1 aligns across 8 bases. The better agreement between TRBJ2-5 and the DNA end casts doubt on the J call. Germline V gene sequence: CDR1 DFQATT, CDR2 SNEGSKA (reference sequence). The CDR3 has 15 residues. DNA of the CDR3: TGCAGTGCTAGACTACCGACAGGGGCGAAAGAGACCCAGTACTTC. This encodes CSARLPTGAKETQYF.

The V and J genes are TRBV7-6 and TRBJ1-4, with D uncertain. Trimming shortened V by 0 bases and J by 4 bases, and 12 bases separated the two germline ends. The V gene's germline CDR1 is SGHVS and CDR2 FNYEAQ. This CDR3 region has 16 residues. The CDR3 is CASSLARSGINEKLFF. CDR3 DNA: TGTGCCAGCAGCTTAGCGAGGTCGGGAATTAATGAAAAACTGTTTTTT.

This clonotype was recorded a few times. The chain couples TRBV4-3 to TRBJ2-7, with 8 bases lining up with TRBD1. The CDR3 sequence is 15 residues long. Per the germline V gene, CDR1 is LGHNA and CDR2 is YSLEER. V lost 3 bases, J lost 2 bases, and 6 bases stayed unmatched. CDR3 loop: CASSQEQGEAYEQYF. The CDR3 nucleotides read TGCGCCAGCAGCCAGGAACAGGGGGAGGCCTACGAGCAGTACTTC.

In its sample, this clonotype was seen a few times. V and J are TRBV4-3 and TRBJ1-3; D is undetermined. This CDR3 spans 18 amino acids. Germline values: CDR1 LGHNA, CDR2 YSLEER. Trimming removed 1 base from V and 1 base from J, with 17 bases in between. Written as DNA, the CDR3 is TGCGCCAGCAGCCAAGTTGGTCCGTTCGGGAGATCTGGAAACACCATATATTTT. Residues: CASSQVGPFGRSGNTIYF.

The table lists this clonotype with many counts. The DNA of the CDR3 is TGCGCCAGCAGCCTAGAAGTAACCTACGAGCAGTACTTC. Translation gives CASSLEVTYEQYF. The chain carries TRBV4-1 and TRBJ2-7; D gene uncertain. Looked up from germline, CDR1 is MGHRA and CDR2 is YSYEKL. CDR3 length: 13 amino acids. V dropped 4 bases and J dropped 2 bases, with 9 bases sitting between them.

There are a few counts of this clonotype. The chain carries TRBV12-3 or TRBV12-4 and TRBJ2-7, with no clear D. V lost 5 bases, J lost 9 bases, and 11 bases lay in between. The CDR3 has 11 amino acids. The CDR3 region is CASSASTGQYF. CDR3 sequence (DNA): TGTGCCAGCAGTGCCTCTACGGGGCAGTACTTC.

The chain joins TRBV5-1 to TRBJ2-5; 9 nucleotides align to TRBD1. Germline CDR1 and CDR2: SGHRS and YFSETQ. The V and J ends lost 3 bases and 0 bases, in that order; junction bases with no gene match: 3. The CDR3 has 15 amino acids. The CDR3 DNA sequence: TGCGCCAGCAGCTCGGGACAGGGAAACCAAGAGACCCAGTACTTC. Protein: CASSSGQGNQETQYF.

The chain is built from TRBV4-1 and TRBJ2-2, with TRBD1 as a possible D gene (6 bases). Trimming took off 3 bases at V and 4 bases at J, with 9 bases between the two ends. The CDR3 loop spans 14 amino acids. Germline loops: CDR1 MGHRA, CDR2 YSYEKL. The CDR3 DNA reads TGCGCCAGCAGCCAGAGACAGGTCACCGGGGAGCTGTTTTTT. Translating it yields CASSQRQVTGELFF.

The rearrangement links TRBV19 to TRBJ2-5; 9 bases line up with TRBD2. The CDR3 totals 16 residues. The J segment lost 2 bases and the V segment lost 11 bases, leaving 15 bases of the junction unmatched. The germline V gene has CDR1 LNHDA and CDR2 SQIVND (reference sequence). CDR3: CASTNGLAGKQETQYF. As DNA, the CDR3 is TGTGCCTCCACAAACGGGCTAGCGGGGAAACAAGAGACCCAGTACTTC.

This chain uses TRBV15 with TRBJ2-7; weak D call: TRBD1 (6 bases). The CDR3 is 13 residues long. Germline CDR1 LNHNV, CDR2 YYDKDF (reference sequence). The germline V and J ends were trimmed by 8 bases and 1 base, with 12 bases remaining between them. The CDR3 DNA is TGTGCCACCTCTCCGCAGGGGTCCTACGAGCAGTACTTC. It codes for CATSPQGSYEQYF.

In this sample, this clonotype turned up a few times. This rearrangement joins TRBV12-3 or TRBV12-4 to TRBJ2-7; TRBD2 matches at 10 bases. V lost 7 bases, J lost 4 bases, and 16 bases stayed unmatched. The CDR3 is made up of 17 amino acids. The CDR3 sequence: CASKLAERGGSGYEQYF. The CDR3 nucleotides read TGTGCCAGCAAGTTGGCCGAGCGGGGGGGCTCGGGATACGAGCAGTACTTC.

This clonotype was counted only a few times. The V gene is TRBV30, the J gene TRBJ1-1, with D unresolved. Between the trimmed V and J ends, which lost 3 bases and 4 bases, there was a span of 12 bases. The CDR3 is 13 amino acids. Germline-derived CDR1 and CDR2 are GTSNPN and SVGIG (reference sequence). The CDR3 coding sequence is TGTGCCTGGAGGCGGCAGGTGGTCACTGAAGCTTTCTTT. Protein sequence: CAWRRQVVTEAFF.

This clonotype occurred a few times. This chain uses TRBV5-1 with TRBJ2-5; D is unclear. In germline, CDR1 is SGHRS, CDR2 YFSETQ. V was pared by 4 bases and J by 5 bases, with 15 bases between. The CDR3 runs 14 residues. CDR3 DNA sequence: TGCGCCAGCAGCCCCCTGGTAGAGTCGGAGACCCAGTACTTC. Translating it yields CASSPLVESETQYF. Using reference TRBV5-1 and TRBJ2-5 for the parts outside the CDR3, the full variable domain is KAGVTQTPRYLIKTRGQQVTLSCSPISGHRSVSWYQQTPGQGLQFLFEYFSETQRNKGNFPGRFSGRQFSNSRSEMNVSTLELGDSALYLCASSPLVESETQYFGPGTRLLVL.

A few counts support this clonotype. The chain joins TRBV5-1 to TRBJ2-7; D might be TRBD2 (5 bases). Trimming took off 4 bases at V and 5 bases at J, with 13 bases between the two ends. CDR1 is SGHRS and CDR2 is YFSETQ in the germline V gene. The CDR3 spans 13 residues. CDR3 in DNA: TGCGCCAGCAGCCTCGGGCCGGGGAACGAGCAGTACTTC. Protein: CASSLGPGNEQYF.

CDR3 loop: CASSLEVGSEFF. DNA for the CDR3: TGCGCCAGCAGCTTGGAGGTGGGTTCTGAGTTCTTC. The chain recombines TRBV5-1 with TRBJ2-1; D gene ambiguous. The CDR3 spans 12 residues. Germline V gene lookup returns CDR1 SGHRS and CDR2 YFSETQ. V was pared by 0 bases and J by 14 bases, with 12 bases between.

This clonotype showed up just a few times. This chain joins TRBV5-1 and TRBJ2-5; a weak D match, TRBD1 (6 bases). The germline V gene has CDR1 SGHRS and CDR2 YFSETQ. Trimming removed 2 bases at V and 6 bases at J, with 14 bases between. There are 14 residues in the CDR3. In nucleotides, the CDR3 is TGCGCCAGCAGCTTTCCAGGGGTGATGCAGACCCAGTACTTC. Its translation: CASSFPGVMQTQYF.

This clonotype was seen only a few times. The chain links TRBV4-1 to TRBJ2-1; 7 nucleotides agree with TRBD1. The assigned J gene may be wrong: the sequence end matches TRBJ2-7 better. Germline V gene sequence: CDR1 MGHRA, CDR2 YSYEKL. This CDR3 contains 16 residues. The CDR3 nucleotides are TGCGCCAGCAGCCAAGATAGGGTACAGGGGTGGTACGAGCAGTACTTC. This translates into CASSQDRVQGWYEQYF.

This clonotype was seen a few times. The rearrangement links TRBV10-3 to TRBJ1-1, with TRBD1 matching over 7 bases. Per the germline V gene, CDR1 is ENHRY and CDR2 is SYGVKD. V lost 6 bases to trimming and J lost 1 base; unmatched junction nucleotides: 5. The CDR3 loop spans 14 amino acids. The DNA for the CDR3 is TGTGCCATCAGGCCGGGACAGAAGAACACTGAAGCTTTCTTT. Translation: CAIRPGQKNTEAFF.

This clonotype was observed once. No conserved phenylalanine or tryptophan is present at the end of the CDR3, so a read error is the likely explanation. This chain links TRBV18 with TRBJ1-1, with 8 bases lining up with TRBD1. V gave up 3 bases and J gave up 5 bases; unmatched junction bases: 17. The CDR3 loop spans 18 amino acids. CDR1 and CDR2 (germline): KGHSH, LQKENI. The CDR3 DNA is TGTGCCAGCTCACCGATACAGGGGGTGCCTCCCATACCAACTGAAGCTTTCCTT. Translated, it gives CASSPIQGVPPIPTEAFL.

The table lists this clonotype with a few counts. This chain links TRBV5-1 with TRBJ2-5, with TRBD1 matching over 8 bases. CDR1 is SGHRS, CDR2 YFSETQ, per germline. CDR3 length: 17 residues. Trimming removed 1 base from V and 4 bases from J; junction bases left unmatched: 12. CDR3 loop: CASSLKKGTGLSETQYF. The CDR3 DNA reads TGCGCCAGCAGCTTGAAGAAGGGGACAGGCTTATCAGAGACCCAGTACTTC.